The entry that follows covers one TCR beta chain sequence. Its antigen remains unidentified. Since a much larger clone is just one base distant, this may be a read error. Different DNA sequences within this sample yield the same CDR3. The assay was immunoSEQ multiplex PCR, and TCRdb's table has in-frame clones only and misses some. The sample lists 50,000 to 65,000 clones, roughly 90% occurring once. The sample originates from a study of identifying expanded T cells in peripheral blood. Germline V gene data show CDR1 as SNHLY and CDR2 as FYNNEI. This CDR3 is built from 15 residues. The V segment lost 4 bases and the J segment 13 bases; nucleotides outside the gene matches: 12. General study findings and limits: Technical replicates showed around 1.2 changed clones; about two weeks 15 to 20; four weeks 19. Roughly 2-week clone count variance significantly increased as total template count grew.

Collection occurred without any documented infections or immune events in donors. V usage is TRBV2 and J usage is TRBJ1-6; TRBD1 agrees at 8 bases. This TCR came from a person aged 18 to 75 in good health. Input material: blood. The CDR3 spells CASSVGTGQSSPLHF. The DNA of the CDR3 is TGTGCCAGCAGTGTGGGGACAGGTCAGAGTTCGCCCCTCCACTTT.